This TCR beta chain was observed in a study of lymphopenia after photon versus proton radiotherapy. Notes on the study in general: A bigger post-nadir fall in TCR diversity correlated inversely with survival time in deceased patients. Proton therapy kept repertoires fairly stable, unlike photons, which gained effector/memory cells. Oligoclonal CD8+ Temra expansion after nadir drove photon patients' diversity drop.

With respect to this clone: Its antigen remains unidentified.

The protocol was immunoSEQ multiplex PCR, while the TCRdb copy is restricted to in-frame clones and leaves out a portion. The sample yields about 20,000 clones, roughly 81% seen once. The sequence was obtained from a woman aged 50 to 60 with pancreatic cancer. Sample: peripheral blood, taken from a patient treated with photon-based radiotherapy.

As DNA, the CDR3 is TGTGCCAGCAGTTACTCAGGCTCCACAGATACGCAGTATTTT. Translating gives CASSYSGSTDTQYF. V gene TRBV6-5 combines with J gene TRBJ2-3; D remains unclear. Looked up from germline, CDR1 is MNHEY and CDR2 is SVGAGI. The CDR3 has 14 residues. The V and J ends lost 0 bases and 2 bases respectively, with 6 bases between them.